The clone carrying this TCR beta chain was observed a handful of times. The antigen is unknown. This specimen belongs to a study of CD8 T cells in ankylosing spondylitis. TCRdb passed the 5' RACE reads through MiXCR, listing each CDR3 protein once. The sample shows a few hundred thousand distinct CDR3 sequences, around 20% of them seen only once. Whole-study results and caveats: Apparently characteristic of ankylosing spondylitis blood was a TCR beta motif (roughly eight highly homologous variants). Disease-linked clones were reportedly significantly enriched in matched ankylosing spondylitis synovial fluid.

The sample consisted of blood, either unsorted or a sorted T cell fraction (not recorded which). This clonotype was obtained from a female donor with ankylosing spondylitis or in good health (not recorded which).

The CDR3 is CASRTSGRTTYEQYF. The CDR3 bases are TGTGCCAGCAGGACTAGCGGGAGAACAACCTACGAGCAGTACTTC. The chain is built from TRBV28 and TRBJ2-7, with TRBD2 matching 12 bases. Germline lookup yields CDR1 MDHEN and CDR2 SYDVKM. The V and J ends lost 6 bases and 2 bases, in that order; junction bases with no gene match: 5. The CDR3 totals 15 residues.